The TCR beta chain under discussion was sequenced for a study of blood T cell repertoires in COVID-19. TCRdb's copy holds only in-frame clones and misses some; the assay was immunoSEQ multiplex PCR. The sample shows 150,000 to 200,000 clones, around 85% of them seen only once. The V and J ends lost 0 bases and 2 bases, in that order; junction bases with no gene match: 7. CDR1 and CDR2 from the germline V gene are MNHNS and SASEGT. The CDR3 has 16 residues. The sequenced sample consisted of peripheral blood. The chain couples TRBV6-1 to TRBJ2-7; 7 bases are shared with TRBD2. The source of this sequence is a man in his sixties with active or convalescent COVID-19. The CDR3 bases are TGTGCCAGCAGTGAAGCTGTGCGGGGGTTAGCCTACGAGCAGTACTTC. Protein sequence: CASSEAVRGLAYEQYF.